This T cell receptor beta chain was documented in a study of T cell responses to AZD1222 COVID-19 vaccine. Study outcomes and limitations: A mostly white British donor set with more females was recruited, and clonal diversity was possibly underestimated. As reported, nearly half of all spike-specific TCRs target variant regions that are unmutated. Regions 160-218 and 743-854 dominated among vaccine-associated CD4 TCRs spanning spike. Baseline seropositivity occurred in only a handful of AZD1222 recipients.

Some clones are missing from TCRdb's copy, which holds only in-frame ones; the method was immunoSEQ multiplex PCR. Among over 100,000 clones listed, around nine tenths were seen once. Trimming shortened V by 1 base and J by 5 bases, and 18 bases separated the two germline ends. Germline assignment: CDR1 MNHEY and CDR2 SMNVEV (reference sequence). This CDR3 is built from 16 residues. As concerns this clone: No antigen is known for it.

This receptor was taken from an adult in good health. V usage is TRBV27 and J usage is TRBJ2-7; the D gene could be TRBD1 or TRBD2 (5 bases each). The sample consisted of peripheral blood, taken on day 0 of AZD1222 vaccination. CDR3 loop: CASSLYGDAPLDEQYF. The CDR3 coding sequence is TGTGCCAGCAGTTTATATGGGGACGCCCCCCTGGACGAGCAGTACTTC.